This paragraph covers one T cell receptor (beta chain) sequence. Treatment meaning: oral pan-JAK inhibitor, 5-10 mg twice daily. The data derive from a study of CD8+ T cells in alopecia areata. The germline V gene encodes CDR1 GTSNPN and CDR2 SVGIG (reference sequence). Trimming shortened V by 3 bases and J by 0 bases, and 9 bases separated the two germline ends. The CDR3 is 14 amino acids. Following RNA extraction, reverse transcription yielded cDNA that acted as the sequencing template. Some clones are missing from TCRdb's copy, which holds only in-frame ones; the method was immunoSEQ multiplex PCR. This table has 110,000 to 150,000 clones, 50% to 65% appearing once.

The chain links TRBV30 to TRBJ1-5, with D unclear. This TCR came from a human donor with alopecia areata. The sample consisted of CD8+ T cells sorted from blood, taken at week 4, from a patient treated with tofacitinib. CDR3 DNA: TGTGCCTGGAGCTCACTCGGTAGCAATCAGCCCCAGCATTTT. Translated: CAWSSLGSNQPQHF.